The 18 T cell receptor beta chains below come from one sample, sequenced in a study of cytomegalovirus exposure and HLA in healthy donors. The primer mix had 60 Vbeta and 13 Jbeta primers. Using immunoSEQ multiplex PCR, the repertoire was profiled, and TCRdb retains in-frame clones only, with some absent. The sample has roughly 180,000 clones; about 85% are singletons. Sequencing was carried out using PBMCs. These receptors all stem from a girl aged 10-17 years in good health and CMV-seropositive.

The J gene is TRBJ2-2, the V gene TRBV7-7; D is unclear. The CDR3 length is 16 residues. Trimming took off 0 bases at V and 4 bases at J, with 12 bases between the two ends. CDR1 and CDR2 from the germline V gene are SSHAT and FNYEAQ (reference sequence). CDR3 sequence reads: CASSLAVGRGTGELFF. The CDR3 DNA reads as TGTGCCAGCAGCTTAGCCGTTGGCCGCGGCACCGGGGAGCTGTTTTTT.

The genes are TRBV4-1 and TRBJ1-1; D is possibly TRBD1 (5 bases). The CDR3 spans 14 residues. V gave up 1 base and J gave up 6 bases, with 12 bases separating them. Germline CDR1 reads MGHRA; CDR2 reads YSYEKL. The CDR3 spells CASSQAQGSPEAFF. In DNA, the CDR3 is TGCGCCAGCAGCCAAGCCCAGGGATCCCCTGAAGCTTTCTTT.

V and J are TRBV19 and TRBJ1-3; D call uncertain. The CDR3 consists of 13 residues. The V end was cut by 10 bases, the J end by 0 bases, with 10 bases between. Germline V gene data show CDR1 as LNHDA and CDR2 as SQIVND (reference sequence). Here the CDR3 reads CAIAGSSGNTIYF. CDR3 bases: TGTGCCATAGCCGGTAGCTCTGGAAACACCATATATTTT.

The chain couples TRBV2 to TRBJ1-2, with 7 bases that match TRBD1. V shed 6 bases and J 1 base; nucleotides not matched to a gene: 5. Germline V gives CDR1 SNHLY, CDR2 FYNNEI. The CDR3 covers 14 residues. The CDR3 DNA is TGTGCCAGCAGCGGACAGGTTTTTAACTATGGCTACACCTTC. This sequence encodes CASSGQVFNYGYTF.

This clone appeared a single time. The V and J genes are TRBV5-1 and TRBJ1-1; D remains unclear. Trimming removed 0 bases at V and 11 bases at J, with 20 bases between. Germline CDR1 reads SGHRS; CDR2 reads YFSETQ. The CDR3 covers 15 residues. CDR3: CASSLGSWENVNAFF. In DNA form, the CDR3 reads TGCGCCAGCAGCTTGGGAAGCTGGGAGAACGTGAATGCTTTCTTT.

V and J are TRBV4-1 and TRBJ2-1; D is possibly TRBD1 (5 bases). The CDR3 is 18 amino acids. The V and J ends lost 3 bases and 2 bases respectively, with 20 bases between them. Germline V gives CDR1 MGHRA, CDR2 YSYEKL. The CDR3 protein is CASSQVGRGRETYNEQFF. As DNA, the CDR3 is TGCGCCAGCAGCCAGGTCGGAAGGGGTCGAGAAACCTACAATGAGCAGTTCTTC.

The chain uses TRBV19 and TRBJ2-1, with D tentatively TRBD2 (6 bases). V lost 0 bases to trimming and J lost 7 bases, with 16 bases between them. In germline, CDR1 is LNHDA, CDR2 SQIVND (reference sequence). CDR3 length: 16 residues. CDR3 nucleotide sequence: TGTGCCAGTAGTATAGAGCAGCGGGCCCTTGGGAATGAGCAGTTCTTC. This sequence encodes CASSIEQRALGNEQFF.

This clone was seen only a few times. The rearrangement joins TRBV29-1 to TRBJ2-7; 8 nucleotides match TRBD1. The germline CDR1 and CDR2 sequences are SQVTM and ANQGSEA. The CDR3 runs to 14 residues. V shed 4 bases, J shed 7 bases, and the junction held 12 bases outside the gene matches. This CDR3 is CSVVIRAGGAEQYF. The CDR3 coding sequence is TGCAGCGTTGTAATTAGGGCAGGGGGCGCAGAGCAGTACTTC.

This chain connects TRBV4-2 to TRBJ1-5; 9 bases are a match to TRBD1. Germline CDR1 and CDR2: LGHNA and YNFKEQ. The CDR3 covers 14 residues. After removal of 6 bases from V and 5 bases from J, the junction contained 5 bases not matched to a gene. The CDR3 nucleotides are TGTGCCAGCAGTCCTAGACAGGGGGATCAGCCCCAGCATTTT. Protein product: CASSPRQGDQPQHF.

This rearrangement joins TRBV6-6 to TRBJ1-1; 7 bases agree with TRBD1. The CDR3 spans 11 residues. In germline, CDR1 is MNHNY, CDR2 SVGAGI (reference sequence). The ends lost 5 bases at V and 8 bases at J; junction bases unmatched: 2. CDR3 loop: CASSATGEAFF. In nucleotides, the CDR3 is TGTGCCAGCAGTGCGACAGGGGAAGCTTTCTTT.

This clone was counted only a few times. The rearrangement links TRBV7-6 to TRBJ2-3, with TRBD2 matching 13 bases. CDR1 is SGHVS and CDR2 is FNYEAQ in the germline V gene. The CDR3 covers 13 residues. Trimming at V came to 5 bases and at J to 12 bases, leaving 5 bases not matched to a gene. The CDR3 is CASSPRLAGGQYF. The CDR3 nucleotides are TGTGCCAGCAGCCCAAGACTAGCGGGAGGACAGTATTTT.

The DNA for the CDR3 is TGTGCCAGCAGCATTGCTATTGGTCAATACACCGGGGAGCTGTTTTTT. It codes for CASSIAIGQYTGELFF. This rearrangement joins TRBV5-4 to TRBJ2-2; D is undetermined. Trimming took off 4 bases at V and 3 bases at J, with 16 bases between the two ends. This CDR3 contains 16 residues. Germline V gene lookup returns CDR1 SGHNT and CDR2 YYREEE (reference sequence).

J is TRBJ2-7 and V is TRBV19, with D tentatively TRBD2 (6 bases). CDR3 length: 15 amino acids. CDR1 is LNHDA and CDR2 is SQIVND in the germline V gene (reference sequence). Trimming took 1 base from V and 5 from J, leaving 15 bases between them. The CDR3 DNA sequence: TGTGCCAGTAGTATAGCCGCCGGGGGTGTTGACGAGCAGTACTTC. This translates into CASSIAAGGVDEQYF.

The table lists this clone with a count of one. The chain employs TRBV7-2 and TRBJ1-2; D is undetermined. Germline V gives CDR1 SGHTA, CDR2 FQGNSA. CDR3 length: 15 amino acids. Trimming left V 2 bases short and J 6 bases short, with 16 bases between. The chain's CDR3 is CASSLYGGLSDGYTF. DNA for the CDR3: TGTGCCAGCAGCTTATACGGTGGTTTGTCCGATGGCTACACCTTC.

The rearrangement joins TRBV6-1 to TRBJ2-1, with 8 bases identical to TRBD1. CDR3 length: 15 residues. The germline gives CDR1 MNHNS, CDR2 SASEGT. V gave up 7 bases and J gave up 7 bases; unmatched junction bases: 12. The CDR3 here is CASTSEGQAMNEQFF. In DNA form, the CDR3 reads TGTGCCAGCACCTCGGAGGGACAGGCGATGAATGAGCAGTTCTTC.

The chain employs TRBV4-2 and TRBJ2-7, with D possibly being TRBD2 (6 bases). This CDR3 has 16 residues. Germline V gene sequence: CDR1 LGHNA, CDR2 YNFKEQ. The ends were cut back, 0 bases at V and 5 bases at J, with 17 bases in the middle. CDR3 protein: CASSQDYRSSEDEQYF. CDR3 DNA: TGTGCCAGCAGCCAAGATTATCGGTCTAGCGAGGACGAGCAGTACTTC.

The chain employs TRBV19 and TRBJ2-7, with D possibly matching TRBD2 (5 bases). The germline V and J ends were trimmed by 6 bases and 2 bases, with 14 bases remaining between them. CDR3 size: 14 residues. Germline V gene lookup returns CDR1 LNHDA and CDR2 SQIVND (reference sequence). DNA of the CDR3: TGTGCCAGTAGCCGGGATCACCCGACCTACGAGCAGTACTTC. This sequence encodes CASSRDHPTYEQYF.

This clone was detected once. CDR3 residues: CSAATGGYSGANVLTF. In DNA, the CDR3 is TGCAGCGCCGCGACAGGGGGCTACTCTGGGGCCAACGTCCTGACTTTC. V and J are TRBV29-1 and TRBJ2-6, with 10 nucleotides matching TRBD1. V shed 7 bases, J shed 0 bases, and the junction held 6 bases outside the gene matches. The CDR3 sequence is 16 residues long. The germline CDR1 and CDR2 sequences are SQVTM and ANQGSEA.